This TCR beta chain is from a study of a mutant IDH1 vaccine in newly diagnosed glioma (TCRdb year 2021). For context, the study as a whole: Across visits V03 through V10, patients got a total of eight vaccinations, given in weeks 1, 3, 5, 7, 11, 15, 19 and 23. Before enrollment, most patients had been given radiochemotherapy with temozolomide as standard therapy, while the rest had received either radiotherapy alone or temozolomide alone. Peripheral blood samples were drawn at six visits, namely V03 (baseline), V05, V07, V10, V12 and V13. Vaccination was initiated 4-6 weeks after radiotherapy alone, or concurrently with temozolomide cycles in the chemotherapy-containing groups. Of the approximately 30 treated patients, approximately 62% were male and approximately 40% were female, and the mean age was 40.4 years. Longitudinal TCRB deep sequencing was done for 25 to 30 treated patients, wherever samples were available for exploratory analyses.

Libraries were prepared through the immunoSEQ multiplex PCR assay. The hsTCRB Kit was used according to the manufacturer's protocol to amplify rearranged TCR beta chain sequences. Sequencing of TCRB libraries was carried out on an Illumina MiSeq. Per the original workflow: The proprietary platform of the kit vendor was used for demultiplexing, trimming and gene mapping. TCRdb retrieved this table from immuneACCESS and kept in-frame rearrangements only. Not all clones are present; in checked studies, unresolved V genes account for under half, and no reason is known for the remainder. From that table come the V and J calls and clone size; the DNA was used to work out D and trimming. In all, the sample holds fewer than 45,000 clones, and around 83% of those were seen once. The leading ten clones occupy around 2.4% of the sample. This specimen's time point label, interpreted: week 11, during vaccination. A 20-mer mutant IDH1 peptide at 300 micrograms in Montanide made up each vaccine dose, which was injected subcutaneously together with topical imiquimod. Newly diagnosed WHO grade 3 or 4 IDH1-mutant astrocytomas showing loss of nuclear ATRX were present in the donors. The samples were drawn from NOA16, a multicentre, single-arm, open-label phase I trial in Germany that tested a mutant IDH1 peptide vaccine in humans for the first time. Genomic DNA for TCRB sequencing was isolated from EDTA blood with the DNeasy Blood and Tissue Kit.

Trimming leaves V shorter by 3 bases and J shorter by 3 bases, with the junction holding 4 bases beyond the gene matches. The CDR3 runs 15 amino acids, cysteine and phenylalanine included. The read is trimmed to its CDR3 DNA, 45 bases read in frame from base 1. Per the germline V gene, MGHRA is the CDR1 and YSYEKL is the CDR2. Broad study findings and their caveats: Vaccine-induced immune responses across multiple MHC alleles were detected in 90% to 95% of patients. Pseudoprogression seemed to be unrelated to changes in the top peripheral T cell clonotypes found by TCRB sequencing. Availability determined which PBMC samples were chosen for TCRB deep sequencing. According to the authors, sample limitations meant that analyses of patient blood samples could not be reproduced.

As concerns this clone: Its antigen is unknown. Per-base qualities were not stored, and no clone one base away is much larger.

The sample here was PBMCs, taken from a glioma patient whose treatment included an IDH1 peptide vaccine. The sequence derives from a man aged 40-49 years with glioma. The V and J genes are TRBV4-1 and TRBJ2-3, and 9 junction bases match TRBD1. CDR3 reads: CASSHRDRETDTQYF. The DNA sequence reads TGCGCCAGCAGCCACCGGGACAGGGAGACAGATACGCAGTATTTT.